This T cell receptor beta chain was captured in a study of cytomegalovirus exposure and HLA in healthy donors. With 60 Vbeta and 13 Jbeta primers, the PCR was carried out. Sequencing was performed with immunoSEQ multiplex PCR; in TCRdb, only in-frame clones are kept and a portion is missing. The table records under 200,000 clones, approximately 78% of them present only once. V dropped 2 bases and J dropped 8; count of bases not matched to a gene: 12. CDR1 and CDR2 from the germline V gene are GTSNPN and SVGIG (reference sequence). The CDR3 is 15 amino acids. This TCR was recovered from a woman in her late teens or twenties in good health and CMV-seronegative. The V call is TRBV30, the J call TRBJ1-2; 9 nucleotides line up with TRBD1. What was sequenced was PBMCs. The CDR3 coding sequence is TGTGCCTGGAGTCTGAGGGACAGGGACTTCGGGGGCTACACCTTC. Its protein product is CAWSLRDRDFGGYTF.